Described below is a single T cell receptor (beta chain) sequence and its context. Its antigen is undetermined. The V segment lost 0 bases and the J segment 3 bases; nucleotides outside the gene matches: 5. Per germline, CDR1 MNHEY and CDR2 SVGAGI. The CDR3 is 16 residues long. This sample was taken from a study of CD4+ T cells in melanoma. Regarding the study as a whole: In melanoma, neoantigen-specific CD4+ T cells reportedly differed in differentiation state. CD8+ T cell, macrophage and B cell function reportedly correlated with neoantigen-specific CD4+ T cells.

The protocol was immunoSEQ multiplex PCR, while the TCRdb copy is restricted to in-frame clones and leaves out a portion. The sample holds about 140,000 clones, 80% to 95% seen once. This sequence joins TRBV6-5 and TRBJ2-1, with TRBD2 identical over 7 bases. The receptor comes from a human donor with melanoma. CDR3 region: CASSYSPAGVYNEQFF. CDR3 sequence (DNA): TGTGCCAGCAGTTACTCTCCGGCGGGGGTCTACAATGAGCAGTTCTTC.